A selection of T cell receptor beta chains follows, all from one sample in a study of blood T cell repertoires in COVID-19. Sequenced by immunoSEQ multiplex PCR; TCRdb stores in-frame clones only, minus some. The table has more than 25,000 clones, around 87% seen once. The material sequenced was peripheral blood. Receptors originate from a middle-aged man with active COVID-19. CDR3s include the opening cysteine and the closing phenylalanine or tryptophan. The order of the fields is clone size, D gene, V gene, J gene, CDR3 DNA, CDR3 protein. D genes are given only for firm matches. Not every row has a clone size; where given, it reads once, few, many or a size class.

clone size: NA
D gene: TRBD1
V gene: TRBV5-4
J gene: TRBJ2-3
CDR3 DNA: TGTGCCAGCAGCTCCCGGACAGGGGGCATCGCAGATACGCAGTATTTT
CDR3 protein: CASSSRTGGIADTQYF

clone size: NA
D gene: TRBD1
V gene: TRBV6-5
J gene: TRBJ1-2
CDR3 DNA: TGTGCCAGCAGTTACGACAGGGTGAAGAATGGCTACACCTTC
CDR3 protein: CASSYDRVKNGYTF

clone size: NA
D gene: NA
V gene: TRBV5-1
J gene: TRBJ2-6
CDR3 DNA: TGCGCCAGCAGCTTGGTAAACTCTGGGGCCAACGTCCTGACTTTC
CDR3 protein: CASSLVNSGANVLTF

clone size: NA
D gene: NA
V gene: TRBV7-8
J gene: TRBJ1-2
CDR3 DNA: TGTGCCAGCAGCTTAGCGGAGATCGCTAACTATGGCTACACCTTC
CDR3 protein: CASSLAEIANYGYTF

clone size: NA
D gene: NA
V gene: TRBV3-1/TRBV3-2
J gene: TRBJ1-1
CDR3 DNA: TGTGCCAGCAGCCAATATAGTCCAAACACTGAAGCTTTCTTT
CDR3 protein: CASSQYSPNTEAFF

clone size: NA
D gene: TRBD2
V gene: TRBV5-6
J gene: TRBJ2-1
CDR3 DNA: TGTGCCAGCAGCTTGGATAGCGGGAGAATCTACAATGAGCAGTTCTTC
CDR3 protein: CASSLDSGRIYNEQFF

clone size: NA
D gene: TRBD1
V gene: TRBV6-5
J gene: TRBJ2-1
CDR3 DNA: TGTGCCAGCATCTTGGGACAGGGTTACAATGAGCAGTTCTTC
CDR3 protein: CASILGQGYNEQFF

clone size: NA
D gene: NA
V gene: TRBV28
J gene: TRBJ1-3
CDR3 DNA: TGTGCCAGCAGCCAGGGGTTTCGAAACACCATATATTTT
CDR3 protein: CASSQGFRNTIYF

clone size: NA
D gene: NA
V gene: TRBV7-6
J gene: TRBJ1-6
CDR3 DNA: TGTGCCAGCAGCTCCGACAGCTCCTATAATTCACCCCTCCACTTT
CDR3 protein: CASSSDSSYNSPLHF

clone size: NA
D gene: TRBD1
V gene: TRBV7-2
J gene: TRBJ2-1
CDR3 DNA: TGTGCCAGCAGCTCCGGACAGGGTAGCAATGAGCAGTTCTTC
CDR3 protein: CASSSGQGSNEQFF

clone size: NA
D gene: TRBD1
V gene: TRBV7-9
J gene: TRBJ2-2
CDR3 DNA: TGTGCCAGCAGCCCCTCCGAACAGGGGCCAAACACCGGGGAGCTGTTTTTT
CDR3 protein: CASSPSEQGPNTGELFF

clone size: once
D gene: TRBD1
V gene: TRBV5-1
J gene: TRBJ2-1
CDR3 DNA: TGCGCCAGCAGCTCCCAGACAGGGCTCTCCTACAATGAGCAGTTCTTC
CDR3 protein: CASSSQTGLSYNEQFF

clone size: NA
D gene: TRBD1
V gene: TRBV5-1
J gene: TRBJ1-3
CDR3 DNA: TGCGCCAGCAGTAAAGACAGGGGGTTAGGAAACACCATATATTTT
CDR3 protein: CASSKDRGLGNTIYF

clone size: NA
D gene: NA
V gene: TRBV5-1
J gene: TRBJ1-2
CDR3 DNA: TGCGCCAGCAGCTTCTGGGGGGGCGACTATGGCTACACCTTC
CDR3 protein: CASSFWGGDYGYTF

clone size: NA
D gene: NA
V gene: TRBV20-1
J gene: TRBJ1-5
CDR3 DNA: TGCGGAGGCAATCAGCCCCAGCATTTT
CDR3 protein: CGGNQPQHF

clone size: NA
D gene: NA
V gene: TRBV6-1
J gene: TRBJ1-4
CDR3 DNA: TGTGCCAGCAGTGAAAGAGGGAATGAAAAACTGTTTTTT
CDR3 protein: CASSERGNEKLFF

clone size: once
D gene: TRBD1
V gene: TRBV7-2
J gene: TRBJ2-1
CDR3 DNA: TGTGCCAGCAGCTTTGACAGGGGCAATGAGCAGTTCTTC
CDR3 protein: CASSFDRGNEQFF

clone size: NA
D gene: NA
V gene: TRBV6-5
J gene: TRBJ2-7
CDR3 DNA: TGTGCCAGCAGCGAGACAGGAACCTACGAGCAGTACTTC
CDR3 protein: CASSETGTYEQYF

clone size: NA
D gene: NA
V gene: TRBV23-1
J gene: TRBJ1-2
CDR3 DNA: TGCGCCAGCAGTCAAGCAGGGGAATGCGACTATGGCTACACCTTC
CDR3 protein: CASSQAGECDYGYTF

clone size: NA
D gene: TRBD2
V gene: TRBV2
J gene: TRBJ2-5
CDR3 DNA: TGTGCCAGCAGTGTGGGTGGGGTAGCGGGGAGAGGAGAGACCCAGTACTTC
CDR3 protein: CASSVGGVAGRGETQYF

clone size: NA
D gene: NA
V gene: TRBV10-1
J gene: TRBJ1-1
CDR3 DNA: TGCGCCAGCAGTGAGAACGAGGAGACTGAAGCTTTCTTT
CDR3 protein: CASSENEETEAFF

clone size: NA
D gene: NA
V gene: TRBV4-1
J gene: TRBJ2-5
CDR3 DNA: TGCGCCGCGAGCAGGGGCCCCCAAGAGACCCAGTACTTC
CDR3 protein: CAASRGPQETQYF